This TCR beta chain was profiled in a study of T cells in Graves' hyperthyroidism and ophthalmopathy. Study-level information: Peripheral blood was drawn at first diagnosis, prior to all treatment.

RNA transcripts served as the template for amplifying TCR beta CDR3 regions. A set of HTBI primers served as the primers for a first-round RT-PCR of the TCR CDR3. TCRdb called the multiplex PCR reads again in MiXCR, with one record for every CDR3 protein. This table has roughly 300,000 distinct CDR3 sequences, approximately 15% appearing once. This clonotype was observed at least ten times. Its antigen remains unknown. In germline, CDR1 is DFQATT, CDR2 SNEGSKA (reference sequence). The length of the CDR3 is 14 residues. V lost 1 base and J lost 5; bases outside the gene matches: 1. The study's findings and limits: The model foresaw ophthalmopathy a median approximately 6.3 months prior to onset.

Sequencing was carried out using blood. This TCR derives from a woman between 25 and 40 years old with Graves' hyperthyroidism. The chain is built from TRBV20-1 and TRBJ2-3, with 12 bases identical to TRBD1. As DNA, the CDR3 is TGCAGTGCTAGAGGGGACAGGGGGCAAGATACGCAGTATTTT. It yields the protein CSARGDRGQDTQYF.